This entry describes one T cell receptor beta chain. Its antigen is unknown. Some clones are missing from TCRdb's copy, which holds only in-frame ones; the method was immunoSEQ multiplex PCR. The data contain roughly 450,000 clones, around 90% of them singletons. V trimming: 3 bases; J trimming: 5 bases; junction bases outside the gene matches: 2. This CDR3 comprises 14 residues. Germline CDR1 reads SGHTA; CDR2 reads FQGTGA. The sample's treatment: some 20 received Ad26.COV2.S at low or high dose, single or two shots; about five received placebo; per-sample allocation not given. Sample collection was performed on day 63 after the first vaccine or placebo injection. The data stem from a study of Ad26.COV2.S vaccination and SARS-CoV-2 variants. Points from the study as a whole: Vaccine recipients had higher spike-specific TCR breadth than placebo recipients.

The receptor's source is a person aged 18 to 65 who received the Ad26.COV2.S COVID-19 vaccine or a placebo. The sequencing used peripheral blood, collected in a trial of Ad26.COV2.S vaccine versus placebo. J is TRBJ2-1 and V is TRBV7-3; 9 positions agree with TRBD1. The CDR3 region is CASSLTGGNNEQFF. CDR3 DNA: TGTGCCAGCAGCTTGACAGGGGGGAACAATGAGCAGTTCTTC.